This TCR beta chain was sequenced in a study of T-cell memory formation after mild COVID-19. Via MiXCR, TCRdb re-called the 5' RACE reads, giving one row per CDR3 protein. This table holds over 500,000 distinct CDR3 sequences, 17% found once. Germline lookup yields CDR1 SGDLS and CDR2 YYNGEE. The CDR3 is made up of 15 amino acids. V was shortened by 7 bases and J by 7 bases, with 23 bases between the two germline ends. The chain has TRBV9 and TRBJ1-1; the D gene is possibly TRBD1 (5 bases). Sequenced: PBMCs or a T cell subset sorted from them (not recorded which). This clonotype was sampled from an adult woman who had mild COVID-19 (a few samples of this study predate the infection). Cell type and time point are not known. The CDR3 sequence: CASSNDLKGPIEAFF. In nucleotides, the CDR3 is TGTGCCAGCTCAAATGATCTCAAGGGGCCTATTGAAGCTTTCTTT. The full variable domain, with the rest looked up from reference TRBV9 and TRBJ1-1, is DSGVTQTPKHLITATGQRVTLRCSPRSGDLSVYWYQQSLDQGLQFLIQYYNGEERAKGNILERFSAQQFPDLHSELNLSSLELGDSALYFCASSNDLKGPIEAFFGQGTRLTVV.